The T cell receptor (beta chain) under discussion was sequenced for a study of blood T cell repertoires in COVID-19. Study-wide background: PBMCs, B-cell-depleted T cells, or T cells were the source of the cDNA or gDNA that made up the material.

Source study methods: Estimation of nucleated cell counts was performed using reference gene primer amplification. Profiling relied on immunoSEQ multiplex PCR, and the TCRdb table lists in-frame clones only, not all of them. That table is the source of V, J and clone size, and D and trimming were worked out from the DNA. This table holds around 42,000 clones, around nine tenths found once. The receptor's source is a human donor in a cohort sampled during active COVID-19. The material sequenced was peripheral blood.

The DNA of the CDR3 is TGTGCCTGGAGAAAAGGACTAGCGGGAGTCTACAATGAGCAGTTCTTC. This codes for CAWRKGLAGVYNEQFF. This sequence joins TRBV30 and TRBJ2-1; 13 bases match TRBD2. The CDR3 runs to 16 residues. CDR1 GTSNPN and CDR2 SVGIG come from the germline V gene (reference sequence). V was clipped by 3 bases and J by 3 bases; unmatched bases: 5. Full variable domain (missing parts from reference TRBV30 and TRBJ2-1): SQTIHQWPATLVQPVGSPLSLECTVEGTSNPNLYWYRQAAGRGLQLLFYSVGIGQISSEVPQNLSASRPQDRQFILSSKKLLLSDSGFYLCAWRKGLAGVYNEQFFGPGTRLTVL.